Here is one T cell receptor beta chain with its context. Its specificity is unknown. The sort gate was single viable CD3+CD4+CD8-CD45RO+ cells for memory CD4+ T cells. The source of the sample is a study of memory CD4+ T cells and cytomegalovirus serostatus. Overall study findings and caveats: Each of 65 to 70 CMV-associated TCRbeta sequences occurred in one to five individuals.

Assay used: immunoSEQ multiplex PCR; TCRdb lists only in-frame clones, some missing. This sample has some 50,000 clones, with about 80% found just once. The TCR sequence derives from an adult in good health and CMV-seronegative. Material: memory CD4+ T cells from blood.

The chain's CDR3 is CASSLGLAGGHNEQFF. CDR3 nucleotide sequence: TGTGCCAGCAGCTTGGGCTTAGCGGGAGGGCACAATGAGCAGTTCTTC. This chain joins TRBV11-2 and TRBJ2-1; the match to TRBD2 covers 11 bases. The germline CDR1 and CDR2 sequences are SGHAT and FQNNGV. The CDR3 contains 16 residues. J was trimmed by 5 bases and V by 3 bases; bases with no gene match: 6. The full variable domain, rest sourced from reference TRBV11-2 and TRBJ2-1, is EAGVAQSPRYKIIEKRQSVAFWCNPISGHATLYWYQQILGQGPKLLIQFQNNGVVDDSQLPKDRFSAERLKGVDSTLKIQPAKLEDSAVYLCASSLGLAGGHNEQFFGPGTRLTVL.